What follows is one T cell receptor (beta chain) and its context. This CDR3 contains 15 residues. V was shortened by 1 base and J by 3 bases, with 13 bases between the two germline ends. Germline assignment: CDR1 SGHTA and CDR2 FQGNSA. This sample was included in a study of response to subunit inactivated influenza vaccine. One entry per CDR3 protein, called by TCRdb with MiXCR from the RT-PCR reads. The sample records hundreds of thousands of distinct CDR3 sequences, over 9.5% being singletons. This receptor was identified in a man aged 50 to 59 who received an inactivated influenza vaccine. This sequence joins TRBV7-2 and TRBJ2-7, with a weak D call TRBD1 (5 bases). The material sequenced was PBMCs from blood, taken on the day of vaccination. DNA for the CDR3: TGTGCCAGCAGCTTAGAGTTTGGGCAGGGCTACGAGCAGTACTTC. Its protein is CASSLEFGQGYEQYF.